This TCR beta chain was captured by sequencing in a study of blood T cell repertoires in COVID-19. In the study overall: Researchers got acute and convalescent COVID-19 samples from the United States, Italy and Spain. The analysed material was cDNA or gDNA that came from T cells, B-cell-depleted T cells, or PBMCs.

V was clipped by 2 bases and J by 10 bases, with 15 bases between them. Germline V gives CDR1 SNHLY, CDR2 FYNNEI. The CDR3 extends over 14 amino acids. Profiling relied on immunoSEQ multiplex PCR, and the TCRdb table lists in-frame clones only, not all of them. Counted here are 60,000 to 95,000 clones, about nine tenths occurring once; the ten biggest clones make up around 6.3%. Only a few counts were recorded for this clone. The receptor comes from a woman in her forties or fifties with acute or convalescent COVID-19. V gene TRBV2 combines with J gene TRBJ2-1; TRBD2 might be the D (6 bases). Source material: peripheral blood. The CDR3 is CASSELRGSGEQFF. In nucleotides, the CDR3 is TGTGCCAGCAGTGAACTTCGGGGGTCGGGGGAGCAGTTCTTC.